The 24 T cell receptor beta chains given below trace back to one sample, sequenced in a study of T-cell memory formation after mild COVID-19. One entry per CDR3 protein, called by TCRdb with MiXCR from the 5' RACE reads. This table has fewer than 700,000 distinct CDR3 sequences, under 20% appearing once. Sequenced sample: PBMCs or a T cell subset sorted from them (not recorded which). These receptors were obtained from an adult woman who had mild COVID-19 (a few samples of this study predate the infection). Cell type and time point are not known.

This clonotype turned up a few times. The chain is built from TRBV6-1 and TRBJ1-2, with a tentative D call TRBD1 (5 bases). The V gene's germline CDR1 is MNHNS and CDR2 SASEGT. Trimming pared 6 bases from V and 3 bases from J, leaving 17 bases between. This CDR3 region has 15 residues. CDR3 protein: CASRLGTEPYYGYTF. DNA of the CDR3: TGTGCCAGCAGGCTAGGGACGGAGCCCTACTATGGCTACACCTTC.

The rearrangement links TRBV5-1 to TRBJ2-2, with 7 bases lining up with TRBD1. The J segment lost 6 bases and the V segment lost 4 bases, leaving 15 bases of the junction unmatched. CDR3 size: 17 residues. Per the germline V gene, CDR1 is SGHRS and CDR2 is YFSETQ. CDR3 DNA sequence: TGCGCCAGCAGCCCGTTGGGAACGGGACAGACGGCCGGGGAGCTGTTTTTT. This translates into CASSPLGTGQTAGELFF. The full variable domain, its missing parts supplied by reference TRBV5-1 and TRBJ2-2, is KAGVTQTPRYLIKTRGQQVTLSCSPISGHRSVSWYQQTPGQGLQFLFEYFSETQRNKGNFPGRFSGRQFSNSRSEMNVSTLELGDSALYLCASSPLGTGQTAGELFFGEGSRLTVL.

The chain employs TRBV4-1 and TRBJ1-2, with D possibly matching TRBD1 (5 bases). The CDR3 has 13 amino acids. The ends were cut back, 8 bases at V and 4 bases at J, with 14 bases in the middle. The germline CDR1 and CDR2 sequences are MGHRA and YSYEKL. The CDR3 DNA follows: TGCGCCAGCGCCCAGGGCAAGAGCTATGGCTACACCTTC. It yields the protein CASAQGKSYGYTF.

The rearrangement uses TRBV11-1 and TRBJ2-7, with 7 bases lining up with TRBD2. The germline V gene has CDR1 SGHAT and CDR2 FQDESV (reference sequence). The CDR3 covers 14 residues. Trimming removed 4 bases from V and 6 bases from J; junction bases left unmatched: 9. The DNA of the CDR3 is TGTGCCAGCAGCTCCCAATCGACTAGCTCCGAGCAGTACTTC. This translates into CASSSQSTSSEQYF.

This clonotype was detected a few times. The chain links TRBV7-2 to TRBJ1-1; TRBD1 aligns across 7 bases. In germline, CDR1 is SGHTA, CDR2 FQGNSA. The V segment lost 5 bases and the J segment 11 bases; nucleotides outside the gene matches: 11. The CDR3 extends over 13 amino acids. The CDR3 reads CASSDITGAAAFF. The CDR3 nucleotides read TGTGCCAGCAGCGATATTACAGGGGCTGCGGCTTTCTTT.

In this sample, this clonotype turned up a few times. The gene calls are TRBV27 and TRBJ2-7; TRBD2 agrees at 14 bases. The germline CDR1 and CDR2 sequences are MNHEY and SMNVEV (reference sequence). V shed 4 bases, J shed 2 bases, and the junction held 7 bases outside the gene matches. The CDR3 consists of 17 residues. The CDR3 sequence is CASSSRLAGGAAYEQYF. The CDR3 nucleotides are TGTGCCAGCAGTTCCAGACTAGCGGGGGGGGCGGCCTACGAGCAGTACTTC.

V and J are TRBV12-3 or TRBV12-4 and TRBJ2-7; 10 nucleotides align to TRBD1. Trimming removed 6 bases from V and 1 base from J; junction bases left unmatched: 6. This CDR3 region has 15 residues. The CDR3 here is CASRSGTGVSYEQYF. CDR3 DNA: TGTGCCAGCAGGAGCGGGACAGGGGTATCCTACGAGCAGTACTTC.

This clonotype was recorded a few times. This chain joins TRBV7-9 and TRBJ2-5; no definite D call. In germline, CDR1 is SEHNR, CDR2 FQNEAQ (reference sequence). The CDR3 has 13 amino acids. The germline V and J ends were trimmed by 6 bases and 5 bases, with 13 bases remaining between them. The CDR3 sequence: CASRKIGRETQYF. The DNA for the CDR3 is TGTGCCAGCAGGAAAATAGGACGGGAGACCCAGTACTTC.

This clonotype was observed at least ten times. The V call is TRBV5-1, the J call TRBJ2-6; TRBD1 is a possible D gene (5 bases). Looked up from germline, CDR1 is SGHRS and CDR2 is YFSETQ. The CDR3 contains 15 residues. V dropped 3 bases and J dropped 0 bases, with 7 bases sitting between them. CDR3 in DNA: TGCGCCAGCAGCTCGGACACCTCTGGGGCCAACGTCCTGACTTTC. Protein product: CASSSDTSGANVLTF.

This clonotype was seen more than once but under ten times. The chain recombines TRBV13 with TRBJ2-1, with D perhaps matching TRBD2 (6 bases). V was shortened by 1 base and J by 7 bases, with 14 bases between the two germline ends. This CDR3 contains 15 residues. Germline CDR1 and CDR2: PRHDT and FYEKMQ (reference sequence). The CDR3 region has the DNA TGTGCCAGCAGCTTAGCGGGAGTAGCTGAAAATGAGCAGTTCTTC. Amino acid sequence: CASSLAGVAENEQFF. Drawing the rest from reference TRBV13 and TRBJ2-1, the complete variable domain is AAGVIQSPRHLIKEKRETATLKCYPIPRHDTVYWYQQGPGQDPQFLISFYEKMQSDKGSIPDRFSAQQFSDYHSELNMSSLELGDSALYFCASSLAGVAENEQFFGPGTRLTVL.

This clonotype was seen a handful of times. The chain links TRBV6-2 or TRBV6-3 to TRBJ2-7; a possible D gene is TRBD2 (5 bases). Per germline, CDR1 MNHEY and CDR2 SVGEGT. There are 14 residues in the CDR3. V was trimmed by 2 bases and J by 0 bases, leaving 8 bases between them. DNA of the CDR3: TGTGCCAGCAGTTACCCCGGGATCTCCTACGAGCAGTACTTC. Its protein product is CASSYPGISYEQYF.

This clonotype occurred a few times. J is TRBJ2-3 and V is TRBV7-6; TRBD2 aligns across 11 bases. Germline V gene data show CDR1 as SGHVS and CDR2 as FNYEAQ. The CDR3 runs to 15 residues. V trimming: 7 bases; J trimming: 1 base; junction bases outside the gene matches: 4. CDR3 in DNA: TGTGCCAGCACACTAGCGGGGGCTGGCACAGATACGCAGTATTTT. This gives the protein CASTLAGAGTDTQYF.

This clonotype was detected only a few times. The chain recombines TRBV6-2 or TRBV6-3 with TRBJ2-1, with D perhaps being TRBD1 or TRBD2 (5 bases each). This CDR3 is built from 11 residues. Germline CDR1 and CDR2: MNHEY and SVGEGT. The V gene lost 7 bases and the J gene lost 10 bases, with 11 bases spanning the gap. In DNA form, the CDR3 reads TGTGCCAGCACTAGGGGACCGGAGCAGTTCTTC. Translated, it gives CASTRGPEQFF.

There are many counts of this clonotype. This chain connects TRBV4-2 to TRBJ2-7, with 8 bases that match TRBD2. The length of the CDR3 is 16 residues. V was clipped by 1 base and J by 7 bases; unmatched bases: 12. CDR1 and CDR2 from the germline V gene are LGHNA and YNFKEQ. CDR3 residues: CASSQGGTGGPGEQYF. The CDR3 bases are TGTGCCAGCAGCCAAGGCGGGACGGGGGGGCCGGGGGAGCAGTACTTC.

The sample holds a few counts of this clonotype. The chain links TRBV29-1 to TRBJ1-1; D may be TRBD1 (5 bases). The V and J ends lost 8 bases and 1 base respectively, with 17 bases between them. Germline-derived CDR1 and CDR2 are SQVTM and ANQGSEA. The CDR3 has 14 amino acids. CDR3 coding DNA: TGCAGCTTCGCCCGAGAGGGGTCGAACACTGAAGCTTTCTTT. It encodes CSFAREGSNTEAFF.

The V gene is TRBV6-2 or TRBV6-3, the J gene TRBJ2-1; TRBD2 matches 7 bases. V trimming: 5 bases; J trimming: 6 bases; junction bases outside the gene matches: 4. Germline assignment: CDR1 MNHEY and CDR2 SVGEGT. CDR3 length equals 13 residues. CDR3: CASSQAGTNEQFF. The CDR3 nucleotides are TGTGCCAGCAGTCAAGCGGGAACCAATGAGCAGTTCTTC.

The chain is built from TRBV7-3 and TRBJ2-3; TRBD1 matches at 11 bases. CDR3 length equals 14 residues. Germline V CDR1 and CDR2: SGHTA, FQGTGA. Trimming at V came to 5 bases and at J to 8 bases, leaving 6 bases not matched to a gene. The DNA of the CDR3 is TGTGCCAGCAGCCCGGGGACAGGGGGTTTTACGCAGTATTTT. It codes for CASSPGTGGFTQYF. The full variable domain, its missing parts supplied by reference TRBV7-3 and TRBJ2-3, is GAGVSQTPSNKVTEKGKYVELRCDPISGHTALYWYRQSLGQGPEFLIYFQGTGAADDSGLPNDRFFAVRPEGSVSTLKIQRTERGDSAVYLCASSPGTGGFTQYFGPGTRLTVL.

The genes are TRBV21-1 and TRBJ2-3. TRBV21-1 is a known pseudogene. The CDR3 has 14 residues. DNA of the CDR3: TGTGCCAGCAGCAAAGTGGGTAATGGAGATACGCAGTATTTT. Residues: CASSKVGNGDTQYF.

The CDR3: CASSLRGRGSGGYTF. Written as DNA, the CDR3 is TGCGCCAGCAGCCTGAGGGGCAGGGGATCAGGAGGCTACACCTTC. The chain has TRBV4-3 and TRBJ1-2, with a tentative D call TRBD1 (6 bases). The CDR3 is 15 residues long. Between the trimmed V and J ends, which lost 4 bases and 8 bases, there was a span of 20 bases. Germline assignment: CDR1 LGHNA and CDR2 YSLEER.

In its sample, this clonotype was seen many times. This sequence joins TRBV5-1 and TRBJ2-1, with 12 bases fitting TRBD2. This CDR3 is built from 16 residues. Per the germline V gene, CDR1 is SGHRS and CDR2 is YFSETQ. The V and J ends lost 1 base and 8 bases, in that order; junction bases with no gene match: 7. The CDR3 protein is CASSLYPSGGGDEQFF. The DNA for the CDR3 is TGCGCCAGCAGCTTGTACCCTAGCGGGGGGGGCGATGAGCAGTTCTTC.

This clonotype has a handful of counts. The chain employs TRBV4-1 and TRBJ2-7; D is perhaps TRBD1 (6 bases). CDR1 is MGHRA and CDR2 is YSYEKL in the germline V gene. Deletions cut 3 bases from V and 5 bases from J, with 11 bases between. CDR3 length: 13 residues. CDR3 residues: CASSHGQLHEQYF. In DNA, the CDR3 is TGCGCCAGCAGCCACGGACAGCTCCACGAGCAGTACTTC.

This clonotype appeared a few times. This rearrangement joins TRBV6-5 to TRBJ2-7; possible D gene TRBD2, 6 bases. CDR3 length equals 16 residues. The V and J ends lost 0 bases and 4 bases respectively, with 16 bases between them. CDR1 and CDR2 (germline): MNHEY, SVGAGI. CDR3: CASSYSIREVTYEQYF. For the CDR3, the DNA is TGTGCCAGCAGTTACTCGATCAGGGAGGTTACGTACGAGCAGTACTTC.

This clonotype was picked up many times. This chain joins TRBV7-2 and TRBJ2-7, with D tentatively TRBD1 (5 bases). Germline assignment: CDR1 SGHTA and CDR2 FQGNSA. This CDR3 has 15 residues. V lost 1 base to trimming and J lost 6 bases, with 16 bases between them. The CDR3 loop is CASSLEPGSVLEQYF. The CDR3 nucleotides are TGTGCCAGCAGCTTAGAACCAGGGTCCGTTCTCGAGCAGTACTTC.

The V gene is TRBV7-6, the J gene TRBJ2-5, with TRBD1 identical over 9 bases. The CDR3 sequence is 15 residues long. From germline, CDR1 is SGHVS and CDR2 FNYEAQ. Losses at the gene ends were 5 bases for V and 5 bases for J; bases not matched to a gene: 9. CDR3 loop: CASSHGTGNVETQYF. CDR3 bases: TGTGCCAGCAGCCATGGGACAGGGAACGTTGAGACCCAGTACTTC. Full variable domain (outside the CDR3, taken from reference TRBV7-6 and TRBJ2-5): GAGVSQSPRYKVTKRGQDVALRCDPISGHVSLYWYRQALGQGPEFLTYFNYEAQQDKSGLPNDRFSAERPEGSISTLTIQRTEQRDSAMYRCASSHGTGNVETQYFGPGTRLLVL.